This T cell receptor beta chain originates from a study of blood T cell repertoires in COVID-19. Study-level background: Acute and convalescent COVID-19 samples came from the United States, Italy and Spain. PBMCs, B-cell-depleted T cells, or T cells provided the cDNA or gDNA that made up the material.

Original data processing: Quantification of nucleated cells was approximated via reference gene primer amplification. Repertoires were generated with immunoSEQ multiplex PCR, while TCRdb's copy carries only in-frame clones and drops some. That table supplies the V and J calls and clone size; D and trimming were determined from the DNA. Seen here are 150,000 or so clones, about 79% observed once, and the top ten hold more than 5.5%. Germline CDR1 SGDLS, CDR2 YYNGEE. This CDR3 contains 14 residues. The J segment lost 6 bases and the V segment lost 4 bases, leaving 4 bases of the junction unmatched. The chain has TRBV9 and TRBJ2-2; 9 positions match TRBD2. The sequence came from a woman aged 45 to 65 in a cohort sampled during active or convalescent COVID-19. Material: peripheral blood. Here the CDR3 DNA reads TGTGCCAGCAGCAAGACTAGCGGTGCCGGGGAGCTGTTTTTT. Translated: CASSKTSGAGELFF.